This record concerns one T cell receptor beta chain sequence. In the original analysis: Amplification of reference gene primers was used by the study to estimate nucleated cell counts. TCRdb's table, derived via immunoSEQ multiplex PCR, lists solely in-frame clones and lacks some. D and trimming were read from the DNA, whereas the V and J calls and clone size are those reported in that table. The sample holds under 200,000 clones; around 74% are singletons and the top ten take around 8%. The data were taken from a study of blood T cell repertoires in COVID-19. In the study overall: The United States, Italy and Spain provided the acute and convalescent COVID-19 samples.

Germline V gives CDR1 SGHRS, CDR2 YFSETQ. The CDR3 has 15 amino acids. V lost 4 bases and J lost 5, with 19 bases in between. This TCR derives from a woman aged 60-75 years with COVID-19, enrolled during active disease. The chain uses TRBV5-1 and TRBJ2-7; TRBD1 is a possible D gene (5 bases). Sequencing was done on a sample of peripheral blood. CDR3 amino acids: CASSPVDRSLDEQYF. Written as DNA, the CDR3 is TGCGCCAGCAGCCCCGTAGACAGATCTCTCGACGAGCAGTACTTC.